This section outlines one T cell receptor (beta chain) sequence together with its context. These data belong to a study of blood T cell repertoires in COVID-19. Study-level information: Sources were T cells, B-cell-depleted T cells, or PBMCs; the material itself was cDNA or gDNA.

Sequencing used immunoSEQ multiplex PCR; TCRdb keeps in-frame clones, though not all of them. The data hold 350,000 to 550,000 clones, with roughly nine tenths observed a single time. Germline assignment: CDR1 MNHEY and CDR2 SVGAGI. The germline V and J ends were trimmed by 4 bases and 3 bases, with 15 bases remaining between them. The CDR3 length is 15 residues. Those enrolled, adults aged about 18 to 89 years, came from around 24 US areas. Cohorts were determined from participant-reported clinical history. Recovered status applied to Cohort 3 donors who had two consecutive negative PCRs. It also applied to those with clearance or with symptom resolution.

The specimen sequenced was PBMCs or T cells enriched from blood (not recorded which). This TCR came from a man younger than 45 who had recovered from COVID-19. The chain recombines TRBV6-5 with TRBJ1-2; weak D call: TRBD1 (6 bases). The CDR3, as DNA: TGTGCCAGCAGTTCACAGGGCGCCCGGGACTATGGCTACACCTTC. This sequence encodes CASSSQGARDYGYTF.